The 4 T cell receptor beta chains below were found in one sample sequenced in a study of blood T cell repertoires in COVID-19. Some clones are missing from TCRdb's copy, which holds only in-frame ones; the method was immunoSEQ multiplex PCR. The profile covers under 250,000 clones, with roughly 92% appearing a single time and more than 0.7% taken by the ten largest. What was sequenced was peripheral blood. The receptors were gathered from a man between 60 and 75 years old with COVID-19, enrolled during active disease.

The rearrangement uses TRBV5-1 and TRBJ2-1; D remains unclear. CDR3 length: 15 residues. Per germline, CDR1 SGHRS and CDR2 YFSETQ. The V gene lost 0 bases and the J gene lost 1 base, with 8 bases spanning the gap. This CDR3 is CASSLAEVSYNEQFF. CDR3 sequence (DNA): TGCGCCAGCAGCTTGGCTGAGGTTTCCTACAATGAGCAGTTCTTC.

The chain uses TRBV19 and TRBJ2-1, with TRBD2 identical over 7 bases. V shed 3 bases, J shed 4 bases, and the junction held 9 bases outside the gene matches. The V gene's germline CDR1 is LNHDA and CDR2 SQIVND (reference sequence). This CDR3 comprises 16 residues. The CDR3, as DNA: TGTGCCAGTAGTATCCTTGCTAGCGGCCAATACAATGAGCAGTTCTTC. It is translated as CASSILASGQYNEQFF.

The gene calls are TRBV11-2 and TRBJ2-1; weak D call: TRBD1 (6 bases). The ends were cut back, 5 bases at V and 1 base at J, with 12 bases in the middle. The CDR3 length is 15 residues. The germline CDR1 and CDR2 sequences are SGHAT and FQNNGV. CDR3 sequence reads: CASSALRGSYNEQFF. The CDR3 DNA follows: TGTGCCAGCAGCGCGCTAAGGGGGTCCTACAATGAGCAGTTCTTC.

The CDR3 region has the DNA TGTGCCAGCACTACCGGGACAGCCTCCTACGAGCAGTACTTC. It encodes CASTTGTASYEQYF. V usage is TRBV28 and J usage is TRBJ2-7; 7 nucleotides match TRBD1. The CDR3 loop spans 14 amino acids. V shed 7 bases, J shed 0 bases, and the junction held 6 bases outside the gene matches. Germline loops: CDR1 MDHEN, CDR2 SYDVKM.